This TCR beta chain was identified during a study of shared clonotypes between healthy human individuals (dated by TCRdb to 2018 to 2021). Some background on the complete study: The cohort included three men and a couple of women between 18 and 49 years of age. Per donor, three plates each were used for CD4 naive and CD4 memory, two for CD8 naive, and one for CD8 memory. To estimate repertoire size and how much clonotypes are shared between individuals, the study performed deep sequencing of blood TCR repertoires from roughly five healthy adults. Libraries were prepared and TCR repertoires were sequenced by different laboratories using diverse techniques, in order to increase sequencing depth and limit assay-specific biases. Between about 0.85 and 10 billion PBMCs per donor were obtained by leukapheresis. The paper's findings and limits, for the study overall: Higher generation probabilities were observed for clonotypes shared by all four sorted-subset donors than for non-shared clonotypes. Pairwise subsampling led to the expectation that sequencing depth would affect the degree of clonotype sharing among donors. Naive subsets generally had larger estimated clonotype richness than memory subsets did. Only blood was sampled, and tissue TCR repertoires likely differ from those in blood. About 5% of naive CD4, 3.5% of naive CD8, 2% to 2.5% of memory CD4, and less than 0.45% of memory CD8 clonotypes were shared across several donors. Rarefaction of sorted-subset datasets indicated incomplete sequencing despite the large sequencing depth. Because the study included only a small number of donors, the genetic and exposure-history diversity represented was limited.

TCR CDR3 regions were amplified from genomic DNA by multiplex PCR using the deep immunoSEQ assay. Extracted genomic DNA from each cell subset was spread evenly across all wells of several immunoSEQ 96-well plates, with each plate serving as a replicate. For sorted subsets, about 210 ng of genomic DNA, equivalent to some 33,000 T cell genomes, went into each replicate PCR. The purified libraries were quantified using a Qubit 3.0 fluorometer, sized with a Bioanalyzer 2100, and then quantified again using the KAPA Library Quantification kit. Each immunoSEQ 96-well plate was sequenced on its own single-read 150-cycle Illumina NextSeq 550 flow cell. The study's processing was this. The immunoSEQ output contained only junctional sequences without quality scores, so filtering could not match that applied to full-length reads. To assign V/J genes and CDR3, sequences were annotated using PyIR, a Python wrapper for IgBLAST v1.9, with IMGT germline references. Reads with weak V/J assignments (E-value above 1e-6), missing CDR3, stop codons, out-of-frame junctions, or ambiguous translated residues were removed. V3J clonotypes were defined as sequences sharing the same inferred V gene, J gene, and CDR3 amino acid sequence. Percentage overlap between repertoires was computed as shared unique clonotypes divided by the size of the smaller repertoire. Three approaches were used to assess repertoire richness: RTK rarefaction, the Chao1 estimator, and Recon v2.1 estimates of unobserved clonotypes. OLGA was used to compute generation probabilities for all TCRbeta clonotypes that the gDNA method yielded from a handful of donors. TCRdb took over this immuneACCESS table, retaining in-frame rearrangements with V and J assigned. Such tables are incomplete; in checked studies, under half of the missing clones stem from an unresolved V gene, and the remainder is unexplained. The V and J calls and clone size are taken from that table; D and trimming were inferred from the DNA. This sample comprises about 2.1 million clones, roughly 91% of them detected only once. The ten most abundant clones make up over 1.5% of the sample.

V loses 1 base, J loses 0 bases, and the germline ends lie 13 bases apart. CDR1 is given as SEHNR and CDR2 as FQNEAQ, both from the germline V gene (reference sequence). The CDR3 starts with the cysteine, ends with the phenylalanine, and has 16 residues. Only the CDR3 DNA stays, 48 bases, in frame from base 1. CD8 naive samples consisted of CD45RO-negative cells that were positively selected for CCR7, yielding a CD45RA+CCR7+ population without TemRA cells. Healthy HIV-negative adults with no recently reported acute infections or vaccinations were included as donors. All donors were Caucasian adults living in Nashville, Tennessee, USA. After blood collection by leukapheresis, PBMCs were isolated using Ficoll-Histopaque density gradient centrifugation and then cryopreserved in the vapor phase of liquid nitrogen. Analytical flow cytometry was used to check the purity and quantity of every magnetically sorted T cell population. Genomic DNA was isolated from every sorted fraction and measured by UV absorbance on a Nanodrop 2000c.

Points on this clone: It lacks a known antigen. No much larger clone is present one base from it, and per-base qualities are unavailable.

Sequenced: naive CD8+ T cells from PBMCs. The cell subset or site tag for this specimen amounts to: CD45RA+CCR7+. Here the chain combines TRBV7-9 and TRBJ2-7, with a tentative D gene TRBD2 over 6 matching bases. The clonotype originates from a man younger than 35 in good health. Some clones in this sample may be carry-over from other donors' samples. The CDR3 sequence is CASSLVPGLLSYEQYF. The nucleotide sequence is TGTGCCAGCAGCTTAGTCCCGGGACTCCTCTCCTACGAGCAGTACTTC.